The clone carrying this T cell receptor beta chain occurred a few times. What it binds is not known. The source of the sample is a study of beta chain features in type 1 diabetes. The J segment lost 5 bases and the V segment lost 8 bases, leaving 22 bases of the junction unmatched. The CDR3 is 18 amino acids. Per germline, CDR1 MDHEN and CDR2 SYDVKM. Each donor gave one heparinised blood draw averaging about 120 mL. Regarding the study as a whole: Patients with Type 1 diabetes showed moderately but significantly shorter TCRB CDR3s in all four CD4+ subsets.

cDNA synthesis used the whole RNA isolate, giving expressed TCRB sequences. Here immunoSEQ multiplex PCR was the method, and the copy in TCRdb shows in-frame clones only, minus some. The table has roughly 700,000 clones, about an eighth seen once; the top ten hold 0.022%. The V call is TRBV28, the J call TRBJ2-5; 8 nucleotides line up with TRBD2. This sequence originates from a young man with type 1 diabetes. The specimen was naive CD4+ T cells from blood. CDR3 region: CASLSRRPASGPGETQYF. In DNA form, the CDR3 reads TGTGCCAGCTTATCCAGACGACCGGCTAGCGGGCCGGGGGAGACCCAGTACTTC.